The source of this T cell receptor (beta chain) is a study of T cells in localized non-small cell lung cancer (dated by TCRdb to the early 2020s). Turning to the overall study: T cell repertoires of a few hundred early-stage NSCLC patients were analyzed, with tumors being compared against uninvolved tumor-adjacent lungs. All 240 or so NSCLC patients in the cohort were treatment-naive and had localized lung tumors that were resected. NSCLC patients had a mean age of roughly 64 years, and fewer than 150 were male and about a hundred female.

Overall results and qualifications from the work: The highest T cell clonality was observed in uninvolved tumor-adjacent lung, where clonality exceeded that of tumor, suggesting that antigenic responses were more focused in uninvolved tumor-adjacent lung. Because multi-region sequencing of the tumors was not done, intratumor heterogeneity could not be ruled out. Higher blood T cell density associated with longer overall survival, while higher adjacent-lung clonality associated with shorter survival. A median of 57 of the top 100 tumor clones were detected in paired uninvolved adjacent lung, and some 30 of these tumor clones were also found among the top 100 clones of the paired uninvolved adjacent lung. Since the design was exploratory, TCR variables were selected using unadjusted p-values with no false-discovery rate correction.

At diagnosis, tumor, uninvolved tumor-adjacent lung and peripheral blood were collected and then preserved as a mix of FFPE and fresh-frozen material. Blood samples were analyzed as peripheral blood mononuclear cells for TCR repertoire profiling. This clone was picked up one time. The target of this receptor is not known. The sample holds no much larger clone one base away, and base qualities are not on file. Deletion took 0 bases off V and 9 bases off J, with a span of 9 bases between the germline ends. The germline V gene (reference sequence) provides CDR1 MNHNY and CDR2 SVGAGI. CDR3 length: 14 amino acids, cysteine to phenylalanine. Only CDR3 DNA remains: 42 bases, in frame from the first base. The immunoSEQ Assay was used to sequence TCR beta CDR3 regions from DNA. In the source study's methods: T cell density was computed as TCR beta template counts normalized to usable DNA estimated by amplifying housekeeping genes. The preseqR package was used to estimate richness by extrapolating to 400,000 templates for PBMC samples and to 120,000 templates for tissue samples. Clonality was defined as one minus Pielou's evenness. To identify tissue-enriched TCRs, differential abundance testing was run on productive amino-acid clonotypes with a minimum total count of 5 and an alpha of 0.1. Repertoire overlap between compartments was quantified with the Jaccard Index and Morisita Overlap Index. GLIPH grouped TCR beta CDR3s together with public tetramer-defined viral CDR3s, and a viral motif had to include at least three viral sequences and also show V-gene enrichment. Held by TCRdb, this immuneACCESS table contains in-frame sequences only and omits some clones. Under half of the omission traces to an unresolved V gene where checked; the cause of the rest is unknown. That table is the source of V, J and clone size, and D and trimming were worked out from the DNA. Counted in this sample were 20,000 to 30,000 clones; roughly 90% of them appeared once. Jointly, the top ten make up nearly 15% of the sample.

Sample: peripheral blood, taken before any cancer treatment. The clonotype comes from a man aged 35-75 years with stage III squamous cell lung carcinoma. The V and J segments used are TRBV6-6 and TRBJ1-6; no confident D gene assignment can be made. The CDR3 corresponds to CASSYSEPGSPLHF. The sequenced DNA: TGTGCCAGCAGTTACTCGGAGCCGGGTTCACCCCTCCACTTT.